These 27 T cell receptor beta chains were all obtained from the same sample, sequenced in a study of CD8 T cells in Susac syndrome. Random hexamers were used to reverse transcribe an amount of roughly 0.45 to 1 ug RNA. Via MiXCR, TCRdb re-called the immunoSEQ multiplex PCR reads, giving one row per CDR3 protein. The table has roughly 220,000 distinct CDR3 sequences, 94% seen once. The sequenced sample consisted of CD4+ T cells from PBMCs. These receptors came from a human donor with Susac syndrome.

The DNA for the CDR3 is TGTGCCATCCAGGACGGTACAGATACGCAGTATTTT. Amino acids: CAIQDGTDTQYF. V usage is TRBV11-2 and J usage is TRBJ2-3, with D unresolved. Germline V gene data show CDR1 as SGHAT and CDR2 as FQNNGV. With 10 bases removed from V and 3 bases from J, the gap between germline ends came to 11 bases. This CDR3 spans 12 amino acids.

The chain combines TRBV28 with TRBJ2-7, with 7 bases matching TRBD1. J was trimmed by 2 bases and V by 6 bases; bases with no gene match: 7. CDR3 length: 14 amino acids. Germline V gene sequence: CDR1 MDHEN, CDR2 SYDVKM. The CDR3 DNA reads as TGTGCCAGCAGACCCGGGACAGCAACCTACGAGCAGTACTTC. This codes for CASRPGTATYEQYF.

The V gene is TRBV24-1, the J gene TRBJ2-2; D perhaps matches TRBD1 (5 bases). V lost 10 bases and J 0 bases, leaving 17 bases between the germline ends. Germline values: CDR1 KGHDR, CDR2 SFDVKD. The CDR3 extends over 16 amino acids. The CDR3 bases are TGTGCCACAAGCGAGAACAGGTTCGCGAACACCGGGGAGCTGTTTTTT. Its protein is CATSENRFANTGELFF.

This clonotype appeared once. The chain links TRBV12-3 or TRBV12-4 to TRBJ2-1; 7 bases are a match to TRBD2. The J segment lost 6 bases and the V segment lost 3 bases, leaving 8 bases of the junction unmatched. The CDR3 totals 15 residues. The chain's CDR3 is CASSLGLQAGNEQFF. CDR3 bases: TGTGCCAGCAGTTTGGGACTACAGGCTGGCAATGAGCAGTTCTTC.

This clonotype appeared once. V gene TRBV3-1 combines with J gene TRBJ2-1, with a possible D match to TRBD1 (8 bases). CDR1 LGHDT and CDR2 YNNKEL come from the germline V gene (reference sequence). CDR3 size: 15 residues. The V end was cut by 4 bases, the J end by 2 bases, with 12 bases between. Here the CDR3 DNA reads TGTGCCAGCAGCCCGGGGGGACAGGCCTACAATGAGCAGTTCTTC. Protein sequence: CASSPGGQAYNEQFF.

About this clonotype: The junction does not match germline at one end; this may be a read error. The chain combines TRBV4-1 with TRBJ1-2; D possibly corresponds to TRBD1 (5 bases). The length of the CDR3 is 13 residues. Germline V gives CDR1 MGHRA, CDR2 YSYEKL. The CDR3 region has the DNA TGCGCCAGCAGCCCCCCCTTAGACAGATCTCGCAACTTC. Translated: CASSPPLDRSRNF.

V is TRBV20-1 and J is TRBJ2-7; 7 bases align to TRBD1. The ends lost 5 bases at V and 4 bases at J; junction bases unmatched: 11. CDR3 length: 14 residues. Germline CDR1 is DFQATT and CDR2 is SNEGSKA (reference sequence). The CDR3 reads CSAALGQRAYEQYF. CDR3 coding DNA: TGCAGTGCTGCCCTGGGACAGAGGGCTTACGAGCAGTACTTC.

The rearrangement links TRBV6-2 or TRBV6-3 to TRBJ2-3; D possibly matches TRBD1 or TRBD2 (5 bases each). Trimming shortened V by 5 bases and J by 6 bases, and 24 bases separated the two germline ends. CDR1 is MNHEY and CDR2 is SVGEGT in the germline V gene. This CDR3 has 17 residues. Written as DNA, the CDR3 is TGTGCCAGCAGTACTTACGGGGCATCCGCCGCAAGGGATACGCAGTATTTT. Translating it yields CASSTYGASAARDTQYF.

The rearrangement joins TRBV14 to TRBJ2-3, with D perhaps TRBD2 (6 bases). The CDR3 totals 15 residues. Deletions cut 0 bases from V and 2 bases from J, with 9 bases between. Germline values: CDR1 SGHDN, CDR2 FVKESK. CDR3 amino acids: CASSQERDFTDTQYF. The CDR3 region has the DNA TGTGCCAGCAGCCAAGAGCGGGACTTCACAGATACGCAGTATTTT.

This clonotype has only one observation. The chain is built from TRBV4-3 and TRBJ1-4; no firm D call. CDR1 LGHNA and CDR2 YSLEER come from the germline V gene. The CDR3 covers 13 residues. V was clipped by 0 bases and J by 8 bases, with 7 bases between them. CDR3 nucleotide sequence: TGCGCCAGCAGCCAAGAATTTGGGGAAAAACTGTTTTTT. Amino acids: CASSQEFGEKLFF.

The chain employs TRBV28 and TRBJ1-1; D remains ambiguous. V was cut by 6 bases and J by 1 base, with 6 bases left in between. CDR3 length: 12 amino acids. Germline V gene data show CDR1 as MDHEN and CDR2 as SYDVKM. This CDR3 is CASRLKNTEAFF. The CDR3, as DNA: TGTGCCAGCAGACTTAAGAACACTGAAGCTTTCTTT.

The chain couples TRBV3-1 to TRBJ2-1; the D gene is possibly TRBD2 (6 bases). V was shortened by 2 bases and J by 10 bases, with 9 bases between the two germline ends. Per germline, CDR1 LGHDT and CDR2 YNNKEL (reference sequence). The CDR3 contains 12 residues. Here the CDR3 DNA reads TGTGCCAGCAGCCAATCTGCGGGGGAGCAGTTCTTC. Encoded protein: CASSQSAGEQFF.

V is TRBV5-4 and J is TRBJ2-6; D tentatively reads TRBD1 or TRBD2 (5 bases each). Trimming stripped 5 bases from V and 0 bases from J, with 18 bases between. The germline gives CDR1 SGHNT, CDR2 YYREEE (reference sequence). CDR3 length: 18 amino acids. This chain's CDR3 is CASRAGLSDFSGANVLTF. The CDR3 DNA reads TGTGCCAGCAGGGCAGGGCTATCGGACTTCTCTGGGGCCAACGTCCTGACTTTC. The entire variable domain, with the rest obtained from reference TRBV5-4 and TRBJ2-6, is as follows: ETGVTQSPTHLIKTRGQQVTLRCSSQSGHNTVSWYQQALGQGPQFIFQYYREEENGRGNFPPRFSGLQFPNYSSELNVNALELDDSALYLCASRAGLSDFSGANVLTFGAGSRLTVL.

The genes are TRBV30 and TRBJ1-6; 9 positions match TRBD1. Per germline, CDR1 GTSNPN and CDR2 SVGIG (reference sequence). CDR3 length: 13 amino acids. Unmatched junction bases numbered 2, after V lost 1 base and J lost 10 bases. Here the CDR3 reads CAWSDRGHSPLHF. Here the CDR3 DNA reads TGTGCCTGGAGTGACAGGGGGCACTCACCCCTCCACTTT.

The V gene is TRBV24-1, the J gene TRBJ2-1; 13 nucleotides align to TRBD2. The J segment lost 4 bases and the V segment lost 4 bases, leaving 3 bases of the junction unmatched. The germline V gene encodes CDR1 KGHDR and CDR2 SFDVKD. There are 16 residues in the CDR3. As DNA, the CDR3 is TGTGCCACCAGTGACGTGACTAGCGGGGGGTACAATGAGCAGTTCTTC. Translated, it gives CATSDVTSGGYNEQFF.

The V and J genes are TRBV19 and TRBJ2-5; 12 positions agree with TRBD1. In germline, CDR1 is LNHDA, CDR2 SQIVND (reference sequence). The CDR3 has 16 amino acids. V dropped 7 bases and J dropped 5; count of bases not matched to a gene: 11. CDR3 sequence (DNA): TGTGCCAGTACTCCTTCGGGACAGGGGGCTATGGAGACCCAGTACTTC. Its translation is CASTPSGQGAMETQYF.

V and J are TRBV4-1 and TRBJ2-1, with TRBD1 identical over 9 bases. The germline V gene encodes CDR1 MGHRA and CDR2 YSYEKL. The CDR3 loop spans 15 amino acids. V was pared by 4 bases and J by 3 bases, with 4 bases of the junction left unmatched. The DNA of the CDR3 is TGCGCCAGCAGCCGGACAGGGGCCATCTACAATGAGCAGTTCTTC. Translated: CASSRTGAIYNEQFF.

This chain uses TRBV29-1 with TRBJ1-1; D gene uncertain. The CDR3 has 12 amino acids. In germline, CDR1 is SQVTM, CDR2 ANQGSEA. The germline V and J ends were trimmed by 7 bases and 1 base, with 10 bases remaining between them. The CDR3 nucleotides are TGCAGCGCCTCCCGCGGGAACACTGAAGCTTTCTTT. Protein sequence: CSASRGNTEAFF.

V and J are TRBV12-3 or TRBV12-4 and TRBJ1-1, with D possibly TRBD1 on 5 matching bases. The CDR3 contains 15 residues. V lost 5 bases, J lost 2 bases, and 15 bases lay in between. CDR3 protein: CASSPLGGDNTEAFF. CDR3 sequence (DNA): TGTGCCAGCAGTCCCCTTGGGGGAGATAACACTGAAGCTTTCTTT.

The CDR3 protein is CASSITSSGGTTEAFF. The CDR3 bases are TGTGCCAGTAGTATAACCTCTTCAGGGGGCACCACTGAAGCTTTCTTT. The rearrangement joins TRBV19 to TRBJ1-1; the match to TRBD1 covers 8 bases. The ends lost 2 bases at V and 4 bases at J; junction bases unmatched: 9. The CDR3 totals 16 residues. Germline values: CDR1 LNHDA, CDR2 SQIVND (reference sequence). The full variable domain, in which reference TRBV19 and TRBJ1-1 provide the parts outside the CDR3, is DGGITQSPKYLFRKEGQNVTLSCEQNLNHDAMYWYRQDPGQGLRLIYYSQIVNDFQKGDIAEGYSVSREKKESFPLTVTSAQKNPTAFYLCASSITSSGGTTEAFFGQGTRLTVV.

In nucleotides, the CDR3 is TGCAGTGCACGCTACAGGAGTCAAGAGACCCAGTACTTC. Protein product: CSARYRSQETQYF. The chain has TRBV20-1 and TRBJ2-5; TRBD1 might be the D (5 bases). The V end was cut by 6 bases, the J end by 2 bases, with 13 bases between. The CDR3 has 13 residues. Germline assignment: CDR1 DFQATT and CDR2 SNEGSKA (reference sequence).

The gene calls are TRBV20-1 and TRBJ2-7; either TRBD1 or TRBD2 may fit D (6 bases each). The CDR3 runs to 16 residues. CDR1 is DFQATT, CDR2 SNEGSKA, per germline (reference sequence). Trimming left V 6 bases short and J 1 base short, with 22 bases between. This CDR3 is CSAQTGERGESYEQYF. The CDR3 DNA sequence: TGCAGTGCACAAACCGGGGAGAGGGGGGAATCCTACGAGCAGTACTTC.

The chain employs TRBV5-4 and TRBJ2-3; 10 bases align to TRBD2. This CDR3 comprises 18 residues. Germline V gives CDR1 SGHNT, CDR2 YYREEE (reference sequence). V lost 1 base to trimming and J lost 0 bases; unmatched junction nucleotides: 8. CDR3 protein: CASSLPGASGGSTDTQYF. The CDR3 region has the DNA TGTGCCAGCAGCTTGCCCGGGGCTAGCGGGGGTAGCACAGATACGCAGTATTTT.

This chain joins TRBV7-2 and TRBJ2-7, with TRBD2 as a possible D gene (6 bases). With 0 bases removed from V and 3 bases from J, the gap between germline ends came to 9 bases. The V gene's germline CDR1 is SGHTA and CDR2 FQGNSA. CDR3 length equals 14 residues. The chain's CDR3 is CASSLADGGYEQYF. Here the CDR3 DNA reads TGTGCCAGCAGCTTAGCCGACGGGGGCTACGAGCAGTACTTC.

J is TRBJ1-4 and V is TRBV12-3 or TRBV12-4, with TRBD1 identical over 10 bases. CDR3 length: 16 residues. J lost 5 bases, V lost 1 base, and 4 bases had no gene match. The CDR3 nucleotides are TGTGCCAGCAGTTTAGGGGACAGGGGTAGGAATGAAAAACTGTTTTTT. Amino acid sequence: CASSLGDRGRNEKLFF.

The rearrangement uses TRBV28 and TRBJ1-1; weak D call: TRBD1 (6 bases). This CDR3 is built from 17 residues. V was pared by 7 bases and J by 9 bases, with 30 bases between. Germline V lookup: CDR1 MDHEN, CDR2 SYDVKM. CDR3 protein: CASTLKFVVQGGSKAFF. The CDR3 DNA follows: TGTGCCAGCACCCTGAAGTTTGTAGTACAGGGAGGGTCGAAAGCTTTCTTT.

The chain uses TRBV30 and TRBJ2-4, with 8 bases that match TRBD1. With V trimmed by 7 bases and J by 6 bases, 8 bases remained unmatched. CDR1 is GTSNPN, CDR2 SVGIG, per germline (reference sequence). The CDR3 spans 13 residues. CDR3 in amino acids: CASSGGLLNIQYF. CDR3 nucleotides: TGTGCCTCGTCAGGGGGCTTGCTAAACATTCAGTACTTC. The entire variable domain, with the rest obtained from reference TRBV30 and TRBJ2-4, is as follows: SQTIHQWPATLVQPVGSPLSLECTVEGTSNPNLYWYRQAAGRGLQLLFYSVGIGQISSEVPQNLSASRPQDRQFILSSKKLLLSDSGFYLCASSGGLLNIQYFGAGTRLSVL.